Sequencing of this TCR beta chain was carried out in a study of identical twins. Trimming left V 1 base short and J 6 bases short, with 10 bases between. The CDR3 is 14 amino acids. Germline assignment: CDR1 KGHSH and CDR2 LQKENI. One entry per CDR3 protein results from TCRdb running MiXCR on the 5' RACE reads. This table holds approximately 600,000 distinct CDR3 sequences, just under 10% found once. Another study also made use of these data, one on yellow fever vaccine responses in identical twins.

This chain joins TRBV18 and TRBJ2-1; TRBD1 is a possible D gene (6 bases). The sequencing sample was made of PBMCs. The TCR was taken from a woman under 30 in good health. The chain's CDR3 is CASSPRTDGNEQFF. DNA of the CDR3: TGTGCCAGCTCACCACGGACAGACGGCAATGAGCAGTTCTTC.